This note documents a single TCR beta chain sequence. Antigen unknown. At the DNA level, this CDR3 is encoded by other sequences in the same sample as well. Investigators reverse transcribed all isolated RNA, so they sequenced expressed TCRB transcripts. Assay used: immunoSEQ multiplex PCR; TCRdb lists only in-frame clones, some missing. The table includes 120,000 to 150,000 clones, 10% to 15% detected once. This CDR3 comprises 12 residues. Trimming cost V 3 bases and J 6 bases, with 6 bases left between them. In germline, CDR1 is LNHDA, CDR2 SQIVND (reference sequence). This entry belongs to a study of beta chain features in type 1 diabetes. Study-wide context: Examined across all samples were about 110 million sorted cells.

Averaging about 116 mL, one heparinised blood draw came from each individual donor. The study, taken as a whole, reports: For TCRB rearrangement, an influence of HLA type remained unresolved here. TCRB CDR3s were moderately but significantly shorter in Type 1 diabetes patients in all four CD4+ subsets. For type 1 diabetes patients, VDJ junctions showed fewer insertions and more deletions.

The J gene is TRBJ2-1, the V gene TRBV19; D is undetermined. This receptor was identified in a man between 18 and 35 years old with type 1 diabetes. The sample comprised central memory CD4+ T cells from blood. The CDR3 coding sequence is TGTGCCAGTAGTATCGTAAGCAATGAGCAGTTCTTC. Amino acids: CASSIVSNEQFF. Variable domain in full (rest from reference TRBV19 and TRBJ2-1): DGGITQSPKYLFRKEGQNVTLSCEQNLNHDAMYWYRQDPGQGLRLIYYSQIVNDFQKGDIAEGYSVSREKKESFPLTVTSAQKNPTAFYLCASSIVSNEQFFGPGTRLTVL.